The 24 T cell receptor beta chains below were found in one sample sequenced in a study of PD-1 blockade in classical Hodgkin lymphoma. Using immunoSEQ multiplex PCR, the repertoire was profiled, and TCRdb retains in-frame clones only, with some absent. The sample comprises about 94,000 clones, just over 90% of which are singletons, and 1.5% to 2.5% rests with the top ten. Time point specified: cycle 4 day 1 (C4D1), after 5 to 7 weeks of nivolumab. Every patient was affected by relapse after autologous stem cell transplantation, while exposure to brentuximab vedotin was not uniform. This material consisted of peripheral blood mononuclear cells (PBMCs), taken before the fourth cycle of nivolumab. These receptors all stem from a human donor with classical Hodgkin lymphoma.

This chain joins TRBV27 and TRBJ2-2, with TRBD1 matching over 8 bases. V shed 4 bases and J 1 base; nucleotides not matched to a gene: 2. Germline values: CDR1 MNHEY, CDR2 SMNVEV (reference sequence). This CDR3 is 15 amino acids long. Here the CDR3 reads CASSYDRGNTGELFF. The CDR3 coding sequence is TGTGCCAGCAGTTATGACAGGGGGAACACCGGGGAGCTGTTTTTT.

The CDR3 loop reads CASSLGQGTGANVLTF. CDR3 DNA sequence: TGTGCCAGCAGCTTAGGTCAGGGAACGGGGGCCAACGTCCTGACTTTC. The chain combines TRBV11-3 with TRBJ2-6; tentatively, D is TRBD1 (5 bases). Germline lookup yields CDR1 SGHNT and CDR2 YENEEA. The CDR3 spans 16 residues. V lost 1 base and J lost 4, with 11 bases in between.

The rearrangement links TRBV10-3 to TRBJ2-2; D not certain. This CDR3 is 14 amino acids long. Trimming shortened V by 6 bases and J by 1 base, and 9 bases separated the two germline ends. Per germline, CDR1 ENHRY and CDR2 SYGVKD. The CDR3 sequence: CAIREGWNTGELFF. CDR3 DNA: TGTGCCATCAGAGAAGGGTGGAACACCGGGGAGCTGTTTTTT.

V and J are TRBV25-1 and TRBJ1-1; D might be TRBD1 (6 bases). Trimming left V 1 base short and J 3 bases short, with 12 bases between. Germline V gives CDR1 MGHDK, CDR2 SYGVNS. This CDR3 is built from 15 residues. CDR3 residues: CASSELDRDYTEAFF. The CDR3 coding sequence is TGTGCCAGCAGTGAATTGGACAGAGATTACACTGAAGCTTTCTTT.

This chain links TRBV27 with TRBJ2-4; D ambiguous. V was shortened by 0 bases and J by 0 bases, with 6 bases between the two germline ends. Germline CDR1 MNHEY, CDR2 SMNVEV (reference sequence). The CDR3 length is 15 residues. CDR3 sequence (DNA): TGTGCCAGCAGTTTATCGCTCCTAGCCAAAAACATTCAGTACTTC. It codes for CASSLSLLAKNIQYF.

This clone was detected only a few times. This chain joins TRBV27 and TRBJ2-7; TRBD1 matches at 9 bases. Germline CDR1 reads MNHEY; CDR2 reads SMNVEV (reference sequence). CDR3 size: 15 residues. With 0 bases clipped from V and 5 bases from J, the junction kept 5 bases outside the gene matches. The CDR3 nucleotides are TGTGCCAGCAGTTTATCACAGGGGGCAAGAGACGAGCAGTACTTC. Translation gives CASSLSQGARDEQYF.

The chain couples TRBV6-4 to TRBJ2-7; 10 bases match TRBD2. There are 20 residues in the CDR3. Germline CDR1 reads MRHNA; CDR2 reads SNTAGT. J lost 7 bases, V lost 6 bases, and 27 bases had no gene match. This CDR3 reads CASSVAGGPRVRTLYVEQYF. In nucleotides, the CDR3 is TGTGCCAGCAGCGTAGCGGGAGGCCCCAGGGTTCGAACCCTCTATGTTGAGCAGTACTTC.

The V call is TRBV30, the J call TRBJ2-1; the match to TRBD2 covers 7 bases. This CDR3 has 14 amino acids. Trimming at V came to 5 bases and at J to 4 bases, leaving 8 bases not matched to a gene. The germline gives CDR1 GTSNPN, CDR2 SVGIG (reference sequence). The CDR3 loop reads CAWSALAIYNEQFF. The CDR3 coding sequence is TGTGCCTGGTCCGCACTAGCGATATACAATGAGCAGTTCTTC. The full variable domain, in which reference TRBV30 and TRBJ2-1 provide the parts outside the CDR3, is SQTIHQWPATLVQPVGSPLSLECTVEGTSNPNLYWYRQAAGRGLQLLFYSVGIGQISSEVPQNLSASRPQDRQFILSSKKLLLSDSGFYLCAWSALAIYNEQFFGPGTRLTVL.

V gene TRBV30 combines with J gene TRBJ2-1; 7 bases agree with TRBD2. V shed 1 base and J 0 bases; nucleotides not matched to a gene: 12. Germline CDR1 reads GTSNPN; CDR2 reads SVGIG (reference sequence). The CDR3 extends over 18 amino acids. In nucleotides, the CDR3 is TGTGCCTGGAGTGGAGGCGGGAGTATGCGCAGCTCCTACAATGAGCAGTTCTTC. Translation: CAWSGGGSMRSSYNEQFF.

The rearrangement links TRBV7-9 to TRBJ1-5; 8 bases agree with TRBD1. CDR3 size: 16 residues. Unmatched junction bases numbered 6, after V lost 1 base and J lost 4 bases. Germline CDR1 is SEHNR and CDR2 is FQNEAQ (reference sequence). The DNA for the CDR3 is TGTGCCAGCAGCTTAGGGGTACAGGGGGGTAATCAGCCCCAGCATTTT. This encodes CASSLGVQGGNQPQHF. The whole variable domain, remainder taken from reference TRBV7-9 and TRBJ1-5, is DTGVSQNPRHKITKRGQNVTFRCDPISEHNRLYWYRQTLGQGPEFLTYFQNEAQLEKSRLLSDRFSAERPKGSFSTLEIQRTEQGDSAMYLCASSLGVQGGNQPQHFGDGTRLSIL.

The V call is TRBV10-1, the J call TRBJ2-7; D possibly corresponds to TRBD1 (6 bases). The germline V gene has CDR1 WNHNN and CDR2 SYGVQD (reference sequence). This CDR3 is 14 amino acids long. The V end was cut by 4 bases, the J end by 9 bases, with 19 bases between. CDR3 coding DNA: TGCGCCAGCAGTGCGCAGGGGCGACCACTTGGGCAGTACTTC. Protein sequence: CASSAQGRPLGQYF.

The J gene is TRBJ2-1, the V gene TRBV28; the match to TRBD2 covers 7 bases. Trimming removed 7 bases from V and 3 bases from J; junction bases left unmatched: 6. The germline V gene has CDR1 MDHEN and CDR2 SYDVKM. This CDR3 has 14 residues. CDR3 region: CASTPSGIYNEQFF. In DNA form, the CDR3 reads TGTGCCAGCACTCCTAGCGGCATCTACAATGAGCAGTTCTTC.

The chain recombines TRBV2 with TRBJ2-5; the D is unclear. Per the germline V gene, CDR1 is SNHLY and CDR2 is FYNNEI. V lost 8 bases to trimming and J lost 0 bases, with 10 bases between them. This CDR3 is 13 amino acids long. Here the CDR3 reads CASEIVYQETQYF. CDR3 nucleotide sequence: TGTGCCAGCGAGATAGTATACCAAGAGACCCAGTACTTC.

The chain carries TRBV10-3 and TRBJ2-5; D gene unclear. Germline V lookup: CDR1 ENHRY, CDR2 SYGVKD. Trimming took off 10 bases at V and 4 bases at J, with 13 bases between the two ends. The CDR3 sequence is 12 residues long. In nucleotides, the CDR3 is TGTGCCACCGATTTATGGTCAGAGACCCAGTACTTC. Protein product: CATDLWSETQYF.

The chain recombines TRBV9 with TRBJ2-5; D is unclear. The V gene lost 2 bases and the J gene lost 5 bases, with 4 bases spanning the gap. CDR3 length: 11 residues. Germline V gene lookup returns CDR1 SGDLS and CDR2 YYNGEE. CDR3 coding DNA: TGTGCCAGCAGCGTTGACGAGACCCAGTACTTC. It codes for CASSVDETQYF. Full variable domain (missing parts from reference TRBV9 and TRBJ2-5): DSGVTQTPKHLITATGQRVTLRCSPRSGDLSVYWYQQSLDQGLQFLIQYYNGEERAKGNILERFSAQQFPDLHSELNLSSLELGDSALYFCASSVDETQYFGPGTRLLVL.

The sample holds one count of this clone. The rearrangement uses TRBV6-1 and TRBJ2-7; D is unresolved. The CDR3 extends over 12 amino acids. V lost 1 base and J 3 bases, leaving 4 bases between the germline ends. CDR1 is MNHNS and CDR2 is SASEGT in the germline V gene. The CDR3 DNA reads TGTGCCAGCAGTGAAGGAGGCTACGAGCAGTACTTC. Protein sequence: CASSEGGYEQYF.

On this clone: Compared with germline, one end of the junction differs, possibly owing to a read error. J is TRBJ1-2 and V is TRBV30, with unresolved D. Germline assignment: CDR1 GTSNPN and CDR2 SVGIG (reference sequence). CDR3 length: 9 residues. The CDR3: CAWISRAGF. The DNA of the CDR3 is TGTGCCTGGATCTCACGGGCTGGCTTC.

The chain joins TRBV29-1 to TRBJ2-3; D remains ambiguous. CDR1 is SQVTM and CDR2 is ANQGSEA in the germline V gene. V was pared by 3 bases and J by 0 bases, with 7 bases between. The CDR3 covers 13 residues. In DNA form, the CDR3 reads TGCAGCGTTGACAACATTAGCACAGATACGCAGTATTTT. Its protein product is CSVDNISTDTQYF.

CDR3 coding DNA: TGTGCCAGCAGTTTACTTCAGGGAAGTGGCTACACCTTC. This gives the protein CASSLLQGSGYTF. The chain uses TRBV27 and TRBJ1-2, with D possibly being TRBD1 (5 bases). Trimming pared 2 bases from V and 7 bases from J, leaving 11 bases between. CDR1 and CDR2 from the germline V gene are MNHEY and SMNVEV (reference sequence). The CDR3 runs 13 residues.

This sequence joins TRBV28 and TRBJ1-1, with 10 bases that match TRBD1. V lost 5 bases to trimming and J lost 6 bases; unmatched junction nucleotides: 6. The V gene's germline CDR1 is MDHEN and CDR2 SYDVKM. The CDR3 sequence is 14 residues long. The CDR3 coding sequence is TGTGCCAGCAGTACCGGGACAGGGGTTGCTGAAGCTTTCTTT. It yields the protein CASSTGTGVAEAFF.

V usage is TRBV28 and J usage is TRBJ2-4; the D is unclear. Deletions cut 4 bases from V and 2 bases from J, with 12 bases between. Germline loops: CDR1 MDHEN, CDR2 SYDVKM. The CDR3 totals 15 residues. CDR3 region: CASSSGSGTKNIQYF. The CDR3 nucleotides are TGTGCCAGCAGTTCCGGGTCGGGCACCAAAAACATTCAGTACTTC.

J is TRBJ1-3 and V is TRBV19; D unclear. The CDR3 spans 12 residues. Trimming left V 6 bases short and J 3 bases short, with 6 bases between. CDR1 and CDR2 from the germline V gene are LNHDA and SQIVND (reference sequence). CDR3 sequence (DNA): TGTGCCAGTAGCAAAATTGGAAACACCATATATTTT. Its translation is CASSKIGNTIYF.

CDR3 sequence: CASSIGKIQYF. The CDR3 DNA reads TGTGCCAGTAGTATAGGGAAAATTCAGTACTTC. The chain is built from TRBV19 and TRBJ2-4, with D unresolved. Trimming removed 1 base from V and 10 bases from J, with 5 bases in between. Germline V gives CDR1 LNHDA, CDR2 SQIVND (reference sequence). The CDR3 length is 11 residues.

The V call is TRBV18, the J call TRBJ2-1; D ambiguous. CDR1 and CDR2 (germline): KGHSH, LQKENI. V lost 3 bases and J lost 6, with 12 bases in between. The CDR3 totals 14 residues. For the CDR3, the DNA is TGTGCCAGCTCACCGGAAACCGGGCTCAATGAGCAGTTCTTC. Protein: CASSPETGLNEQFF.